Listed here is a single T cell receptor (beta chain). Germline values: CDR1 SQVTM, CDR2 ANQGSEA. This CDR3 region has 13 residues. Unmatched junction bases numbered 16, after V lost 8 bases and J lost 12 bases. The data were taken from a study of T cells in narcolepsy. Sequencing used immunoSEQ multiplex PCR; TCRdb keeps in-frame clones, though not all of them. This table has about 40,000 clones, around 88% appearing once. V and J are TRBV29-1 and TRBJ2-1, with TRBD1 matching over 7 bases. The source of this sequence is a human donor with narcolepsy. The sequenced sample was CD45RA- memory CD4+ T cells from PBMCs. CDR3 region: CSYRDSGRGTQFF. The CDR3 DNA is TGCAGCTATCGGGACAGCGGACGAGGGACGCAGTTCTTC.